The 17 T cell receptor beta chains given below trace back to one sample, sequenced in a study of regulatory T cells in long-lasting Graves disease. Sequencing libraries for TCR beta were prepared with iRepertoire HTBI primers and Arm-PCR of CDR3 regions. TCRdb fed the multiplex PCR reads into MiXCR, producing one record per CDR3 protein. The sample contains about 470,000 distinct CDR3 sequences, about 22% of which appear only once. The time point is: persistent/refractory GD, antithyroid drugs over 5 years with positive TRAb. The TCR library was made from RNA extracted from PBMCs. Sample: peripheral blood mononuclear cells (PBMCs), taken when the disease was refractory, from a patient treated with antithyroid drugs. The receptors were gathered from a female donor with Graves disease.

This clonotype has only a few counts. The gene calls are TRBV19 and TRBJ2-4; D is possibly TRBD2 (6 bases). Germline V gene data show CDR1 as LNHDA and CDR2 as SQIVND (reference sequence). The CDR3 runs to 17 residues. V was trimmed by 6 bases and J by 6 bases, leaving 24 bases between them. CDR3 sequence: CASSPFRWGDGGNIQYF. The CDR3, as DNA: TGTGCCAGTAGCCCCTTCCGGTGGGGGGATGGAGGAAACATTCAGTACTTC.

The chain combines TRBV5-8 with TRBJ2-6; D gene ambiguous. Between the trimmed V and J ends, which lost 1 base and 4 bases, there was a span of 9 bases. The CDR3 is 15 residues long. Germline V lookup: CDR1 SGHTS, CDR2 YDEGEE. Written as DNA, the CDR3 is TGTGCCAGCAGCTTGCACGAACTGGGGGCCAACGTCCTGACTTTC. Encoded protein: CASSLHELGANVLTF.

The J gene is TRBJ2-2, the V gene TRBV7-3, with D perhaps matching TRBD1 (5 bases). CDR3 length equals 17 residues. V lost 0 bases to trimming and J lost 6 bases, with 17 bases between them. CDR1 SGHTA and CDR2 FQGTGA come from the germline V gene. The CDR3 coding sequence is TGTGCCAGCAGCTTAACACAGCATGTTAAAGGGGCCGGGGAGCTGTTTTTT. It is translated as CASSLTQHVKGAGELFF.

This clonotype was counted ten times or more. The rearrangement joins TRBV11-2 to TRBJ1-2; 8 nucleotides match TRBD1. Germline V gene data show CDR1 as SGHAT and CDR2 as FQNNGV. J gave up 6 bases and V 8 bases, and 11 bases lay outside the gene matches. The CDR3 sequence is 14 residues long. CDR3 DNA sequence: TGTGCCAGCGGTTACCGGGCAGGGGGCCATGGCTACACCTTC. This encodes CASGYRAGGHGYTF.

This chain uses TRBV14 with TRBJ2-2, with 10 positions matching TRBD2. Germline assignment: CDR1 SGHDN and CDR2 FVKESK. V lost 3 bases and J lost 6; bases outside the gene matches: 4. CDR3 length: 15 amino acids. The CDR3 spells CASSHTSGRAGELFF. The CDR3 DNA reads TGTGCCAGCAGCCATACGAGCGGGAGGGCCGGGGAGCTGTTTTTT.

With respect to this clonotype: The conserved phenylalanine or tryptophan is not found at the CDR3 terminus, so this likely reflects a read error. The chain links TRBV7-2 to TRBJ2-7; TRBD1 matches at 8 bases. CDR1 is SGHTA and CDR2 is FQGNSA in the germline V gene. V was clipped by 4 bases and J by 2 bases; unmatched bases: 7. This CDR3 region has 15 residues. The CDR3 nucleotides read TGTGCCAGCAGCTCAACCGGGACAGGAGCCTACGAGCAGTACCTC. Amino acids: CASSSTGTGAYEQYL.

This chain joins TRBV5-4 and TRBJ2-5; TRBD1 matches at 8 bases. CDR3 size: 15 residues. The ends lost 3 bases at V and 5 bases at J; junction bases unmatched: 9. Germline-derived CDR1 and CDR2 are SGHNT and YYREEE (reference sequence). CDR3 residues: CASSSTRQGRETQYF. Here the CDR3 DNA reads TGTGCCAGCAGCTCCACTAGACAGGGGCGGGAGACCCAGTACTTC.

This clonotype was picked up a small number of times. This sequence joins TRBV6-1 and TRBJ2-5; D is perhaps TRBD2 (7 bases). CDR3 length: 17 amino acids. Germline V gene data show CDR1 as MNHNS and CDR2 as SASEGT. The V gene lost 7 bases and the J gene lost 1 base, with 22 bases spanning the gap. In DNA, the CDR3 is TGTGCCAGCACCACCTTTGGGGGGGCTTCCCTCCAAGAGACCCAGTACTTC. Translating it yields CASTTFGGASLQETQYF.

This clonotype came up a few times. Germline is not matched at one junction end, which may reflect a read error. This chain uses TRBV7-9 with TRBJ1-2; a possible D gene is TRBD1 (6 bases). The CDR3 length is 15 residues. Looked up from germline, CDR1 is SEHNR and CDR2 is FQNEAQ (reference sequence). The CDR3 loop reads CASSLALGGYYGCTF. In DNA, the CDR3 is TGTGCCAGCAGCTTAGCGCTCGGGGGCTATTATGGCTGCACCTTC. Drawing the rest from reference TRBV7-9 and TRBJ1-2, the complete variable domain is DTGVSQNPRHKITKRGQNVTFRCDPISEHNRLYWYRQTLGQGPEFLTYFQNEAQLEKSRLLSDRFSAERPKGSFSTLEIQRTEQGDSAMYLCASSLALGGYYGCTFGSGTRLTVV.

This clonotype was seen only a few times. The chain couples TRBV9 to TRBJ2-7; D possibly corresponds to TRBD1 (6 bases). CDR3 length: 15 residues. V was trimmed by 3 bases and J by 2 bases, leaving 15 bases between them. The V gene's germline CDR1 is SGDLS and CDR2 YYNGEE. The CDR3 spells CASSEGVARAYEQYF. In DNA, the CDR3 is TGTGCCAGCAGCGAGGGGGTAGCGAGAGCCTACGAGCAGTACTTC.

The chain combines TRBV7-2 with TRBJ1-1; TRBD1 matches at 7 bases. Losses at the gene ends were 0 bases for V and 5 bases for J; bases not matched to a gene: 3. CDR3 length: 14 residues. Germline V gives CDR1 SGHTA, CDR2 FQGNSA. CDR3 DNA sequence: TGTGCCAGCAGCTTAGCTAGGGGGCAAACTGAAGCTTTCTTT. It encodes CASSLARGQTEAFF. Filled out from reference TRBV7-2 and TRBJ1-1, the complete variable domain reads GAGVSQSPSNKVTEKGKDVELRCDPISGHTALYWYRQSLGQGLEFLIYFQGNSAPDKSGLPSDRFSAERTGGSVSTLTIQRTQQEDSAVYLCASSLARGQTEAFFGQGTRLTVV.

This clonotype has ten or more counts. V and J are TRBV11-2 and TRBJ2-5, with no clear D. The V and J ends lost 4 bases and 4 bases respectively, with 19 bases between them. CDR3 size: 16 residues. CDR1 is SGHAT and CDR2 is FQNNGV in the germline V gene. CDR3 in amino acids: CASSSPKWRSGETQYF. The CDR3 region has the DNA TGTGCCAGCAGCTCCCCTAAGTGGCGGTCTGGAGAGACCCAGTACTTC.

This clonotype was recorded many times. One end of the junction does not line up with germline, which may come from a read error. This sequence joins TRBV28 and TRBJ1-2; no clear D gene. Germline V lookup: CDR1 MDHEN, CDR2 SYDVKM. There are 15 residues in the CDR3. CDR3 region: CASSLFGRRNYVYTF. The DNA of the CDR3 is TGTGCCAGCAGTTTATTTGGCAGGAGAAACTATGTCTACACCTTC.

This clonotype came up many times. This sequence joins TRBV7-2 and TRBJ1-6; D is unclear. The CDR3 loop spans 15 amino acids. V was clipped by 1 base and J by 10 bases, with 14 bases between them. Germline CDR1 and CDR2: SGHTA and FQGNSA. The CDR3 DNA follows: TGTGCCAGCAGCTTAGTAGCAACGCCGGGGTCACCCCTCCACTTT. The encoded protein is CASSLVATPGSPLHF. The whole variable domain, filled in from reference TRBV7-2 and TRBJ1-6, reads GAGVSQSPSNKVTEKGKDVELRCDPISGHTALYWYRQSLGQGLEFLIYFQGNSAPDKSGLPSDRFSAERTGGSVSTLTIQRTQQEDSAVYLCASSLVATPGSPLHFGNGTRLTVT.

A few counts support this clonotype. The chain has TRBV13 and TRBJ1-2; no firm D call. Germline V lookup: CDR1 PRHDT, CDR2 FYEKMQ (reference sequence). V was pared by 3 bases and J by 8 bases, with 10 bases between. The CDR3 spans 12 residues. The CDR3 DNA sequence: TGTGCCAGCAGCTTGGGGAAATACGGCTACACCTTC. Encoded protein: CASSLGKYGYTF.

This clonotype was recorded at least ten times. The CDR3 is CASRLDSYEQYF. CDR3 DNA sequence: TGTGCCAGCAGACTAGACAGCTACGAGCAGTACTTC. The V gene is TRBV12-3 or TRBV12-4, the J gene TRBJ2-7; either TRBD1 or TRBD2 may supply D (5 bases each). The CDR3 loop spans 12 amino acids. The V and J ends lost 6 bases and 3 bases respectively, with 9 bases between them.

On this clonotype itself: The CDR3 carries no conserved terminal phenylalanine or tryptophan, so it likely arises from a read error. V and J are TRBV5-1 and TRBJ1-2, with 7 nucleotides matching TRBD1. Germline V gene data show CDR1 as SGHRS and CDR2 as YFSETQ. The CDR3 sequence is 13 residues long. Unmatched junction bases numbered 3, after V lost 0 bases and J lost 7 bases. CDR3 DNA sequence: TGCGCCAGCAGCTTGGGACAGGGTTTTGGCTACACCTCC. Protein: CASSLGQGFGYTS.